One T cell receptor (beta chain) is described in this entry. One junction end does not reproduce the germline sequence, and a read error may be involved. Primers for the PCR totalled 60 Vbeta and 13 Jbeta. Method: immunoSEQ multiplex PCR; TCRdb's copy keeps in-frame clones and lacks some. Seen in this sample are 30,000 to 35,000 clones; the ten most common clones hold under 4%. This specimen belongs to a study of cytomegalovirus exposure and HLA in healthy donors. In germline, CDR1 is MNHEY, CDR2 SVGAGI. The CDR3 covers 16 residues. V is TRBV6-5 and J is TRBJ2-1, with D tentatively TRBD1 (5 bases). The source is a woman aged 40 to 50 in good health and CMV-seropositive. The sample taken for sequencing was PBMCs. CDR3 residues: CASSYSMWGSDNEQFF. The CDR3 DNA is TGTGCCAGCAGTTACTCGATGTGGGGCTCCGACAATGAGCAGTTCTTC.